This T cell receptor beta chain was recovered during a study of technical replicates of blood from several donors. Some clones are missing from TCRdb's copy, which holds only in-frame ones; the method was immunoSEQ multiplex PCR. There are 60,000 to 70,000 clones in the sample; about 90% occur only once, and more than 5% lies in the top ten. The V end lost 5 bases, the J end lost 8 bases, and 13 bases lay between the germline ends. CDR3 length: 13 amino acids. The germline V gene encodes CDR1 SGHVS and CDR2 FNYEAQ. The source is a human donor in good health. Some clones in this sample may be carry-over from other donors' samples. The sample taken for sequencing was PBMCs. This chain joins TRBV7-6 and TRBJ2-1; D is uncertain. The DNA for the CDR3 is TGTGCCAGCAGCCCGTCAGGTGGCTATGAGCAGTTCTTC. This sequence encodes CASSPSGGYEQFF.